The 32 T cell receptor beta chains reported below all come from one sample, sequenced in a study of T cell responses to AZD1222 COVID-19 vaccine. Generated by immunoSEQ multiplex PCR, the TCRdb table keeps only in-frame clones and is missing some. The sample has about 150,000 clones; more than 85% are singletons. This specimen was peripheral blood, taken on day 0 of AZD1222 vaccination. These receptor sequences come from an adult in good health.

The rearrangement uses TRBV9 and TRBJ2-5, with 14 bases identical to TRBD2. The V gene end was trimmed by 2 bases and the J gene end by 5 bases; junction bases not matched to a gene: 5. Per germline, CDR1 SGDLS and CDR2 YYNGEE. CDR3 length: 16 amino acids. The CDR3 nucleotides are TGTGCCAGCAGCGTGACTAGCGGGAGGGCAGGCGAGACCCAGTACTTC. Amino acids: CASSVTSGRAGETQYF.

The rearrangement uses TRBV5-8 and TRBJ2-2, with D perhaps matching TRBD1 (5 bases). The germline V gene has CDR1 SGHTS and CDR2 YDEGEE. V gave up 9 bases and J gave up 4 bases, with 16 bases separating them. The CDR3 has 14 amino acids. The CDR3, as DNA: TGTGCCACCAGGGCTTTTAGGGGCACCGGGGAGCTGTTTTTT. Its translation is CATRAFRGTGELFF.

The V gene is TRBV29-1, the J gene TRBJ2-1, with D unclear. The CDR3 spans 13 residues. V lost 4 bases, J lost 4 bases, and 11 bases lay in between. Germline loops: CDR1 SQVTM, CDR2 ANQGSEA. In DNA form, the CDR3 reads TGCAGCGTTGCCTATCCTGCGTACAATGAGCAGTTCTTC. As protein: CSVAYPAYNEQFF.

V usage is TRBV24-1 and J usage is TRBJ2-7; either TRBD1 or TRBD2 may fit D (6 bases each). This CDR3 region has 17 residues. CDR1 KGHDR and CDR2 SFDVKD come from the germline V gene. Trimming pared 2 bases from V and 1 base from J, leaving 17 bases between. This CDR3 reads CATSDYLGGQISYEQYF. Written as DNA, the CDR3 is TGTGCCACCAGTGATTACCTCGGGGGCCAGATATCCTACGAGCAGTACTTC.

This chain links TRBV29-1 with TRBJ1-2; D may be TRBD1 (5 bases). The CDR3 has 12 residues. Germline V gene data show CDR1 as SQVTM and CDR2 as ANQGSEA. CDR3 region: CISLREPYGYTF. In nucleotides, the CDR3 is TGCATCTCCCTCAGGGAGCCCTATGGCTACACCTTC.

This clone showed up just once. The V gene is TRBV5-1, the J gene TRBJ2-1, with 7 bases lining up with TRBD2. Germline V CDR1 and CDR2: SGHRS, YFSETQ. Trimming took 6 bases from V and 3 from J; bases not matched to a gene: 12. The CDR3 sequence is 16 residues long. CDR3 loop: CASTPAGLADYNEQFF. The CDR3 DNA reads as TGCGCCAGCACCCCGGCGGGGCTAGCGGACTACAATGAGCAGTTCTTC.

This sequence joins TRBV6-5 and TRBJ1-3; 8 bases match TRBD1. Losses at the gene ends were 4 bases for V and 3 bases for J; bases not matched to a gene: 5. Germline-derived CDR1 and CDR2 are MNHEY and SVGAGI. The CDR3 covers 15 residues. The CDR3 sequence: CASSLTGESGNTIYF. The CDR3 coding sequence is TGTGCCAGCAGTTTGACAGGGGAAAGTGGAAACACCATATATTTT.

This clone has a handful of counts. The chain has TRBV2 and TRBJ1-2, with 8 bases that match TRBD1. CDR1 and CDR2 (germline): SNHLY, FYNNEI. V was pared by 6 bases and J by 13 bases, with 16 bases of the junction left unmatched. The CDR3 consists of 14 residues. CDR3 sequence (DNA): TGTGCCAGCAGGGGGGGGAGGGACAGGCCTTTTAGCACCTTC. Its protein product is CASRGGRDRPFSTF.

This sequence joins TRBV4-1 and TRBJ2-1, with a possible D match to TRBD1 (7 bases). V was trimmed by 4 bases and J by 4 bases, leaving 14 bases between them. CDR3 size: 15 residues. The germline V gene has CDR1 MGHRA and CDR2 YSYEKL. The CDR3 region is CASSLTRTGYNEQFF. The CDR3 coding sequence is TGCGCCAGCAGCCTGACTAGGACAGGATACAATGAGCAGTTCTTC.

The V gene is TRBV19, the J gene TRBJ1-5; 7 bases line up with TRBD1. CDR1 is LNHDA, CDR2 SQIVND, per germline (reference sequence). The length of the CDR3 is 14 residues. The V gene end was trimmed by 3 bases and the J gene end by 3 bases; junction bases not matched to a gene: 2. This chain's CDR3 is CASSIGTDNQPQHF. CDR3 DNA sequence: TGTGCCAGTAGTATTGGGACAGACAATCAGCCCCAGCATTTT.

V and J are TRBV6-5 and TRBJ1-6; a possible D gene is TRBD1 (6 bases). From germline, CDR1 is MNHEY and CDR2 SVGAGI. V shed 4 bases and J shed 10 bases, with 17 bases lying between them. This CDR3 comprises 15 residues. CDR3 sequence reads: CASSSPARGGSPLHF. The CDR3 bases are TGTGCCAGCAGTTCTCCCGCCAGGGGAGGGTCACCCCTCCACTTT.

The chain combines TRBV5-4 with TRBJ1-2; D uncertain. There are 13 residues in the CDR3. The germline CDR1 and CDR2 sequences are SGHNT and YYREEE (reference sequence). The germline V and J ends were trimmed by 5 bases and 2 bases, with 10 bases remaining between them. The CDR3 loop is CASSRTDNYGYTF. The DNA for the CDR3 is TGTGCCAGCAGTAGGACCGACAACTATGGCTACACCTTC.

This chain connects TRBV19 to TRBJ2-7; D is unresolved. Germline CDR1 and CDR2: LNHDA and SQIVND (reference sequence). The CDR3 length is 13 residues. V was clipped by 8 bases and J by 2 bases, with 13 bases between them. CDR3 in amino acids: CASAPELPYEQYF. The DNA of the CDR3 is TGTGCCAGTGCTCCGGAGCTGCCCTACGAGCAGTACTTC.

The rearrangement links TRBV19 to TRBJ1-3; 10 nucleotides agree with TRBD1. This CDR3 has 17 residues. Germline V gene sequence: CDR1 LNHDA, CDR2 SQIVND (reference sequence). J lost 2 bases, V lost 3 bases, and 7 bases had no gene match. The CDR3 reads CASSMLTGGAPGNTIYF. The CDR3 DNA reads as TGTGCCAGTAGTATGCTGACAGGGGGCGCGCCTGGAAACACCATATATTTT.

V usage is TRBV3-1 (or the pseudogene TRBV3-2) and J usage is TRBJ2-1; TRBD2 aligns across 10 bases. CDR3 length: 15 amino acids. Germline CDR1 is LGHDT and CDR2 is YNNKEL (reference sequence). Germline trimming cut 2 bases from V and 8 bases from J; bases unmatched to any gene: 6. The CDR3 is CASSQTSGKVDEQFF. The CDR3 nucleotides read TGTGCCAGCAGCCAAACTAGCGGGAAGGTTGATGAGCAGTTCTTC.

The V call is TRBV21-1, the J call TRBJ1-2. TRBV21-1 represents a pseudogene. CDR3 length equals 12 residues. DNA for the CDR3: TGTGCCAGCAGCAAACGACGGGACCGTTATTACTTC. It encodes CASSKRRDRYYF.

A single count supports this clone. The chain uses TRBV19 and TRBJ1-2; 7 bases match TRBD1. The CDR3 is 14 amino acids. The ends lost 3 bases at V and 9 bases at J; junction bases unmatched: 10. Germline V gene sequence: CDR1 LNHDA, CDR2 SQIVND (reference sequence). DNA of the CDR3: TGTGCCAGTAGTATCAACCCGGACAGGCCGCGCTACACCTTC. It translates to CASSINPDRPRYTF. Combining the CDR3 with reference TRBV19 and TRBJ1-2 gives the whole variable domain DGGITQSPKYLFRKEGQNVTLSCEQNLNHDAMYWYRQDPGQGLRLIYYSQIVNDFQKGDIAEGYSVSREKKESFPLTVTSAQKNPTAFYLCASSINPDRPRYTFGSGTRLTVV.

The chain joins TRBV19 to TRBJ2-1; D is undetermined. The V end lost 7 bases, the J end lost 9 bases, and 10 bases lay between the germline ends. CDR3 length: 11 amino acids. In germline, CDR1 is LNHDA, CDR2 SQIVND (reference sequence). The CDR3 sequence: CASIRSPEQFF. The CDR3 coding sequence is TGTGCCAGTATTAGGAGTCCTGAGCAGTTCTTC.

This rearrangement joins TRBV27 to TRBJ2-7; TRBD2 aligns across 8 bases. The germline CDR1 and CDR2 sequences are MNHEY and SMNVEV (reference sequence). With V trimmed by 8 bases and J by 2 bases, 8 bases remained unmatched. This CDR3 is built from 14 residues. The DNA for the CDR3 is TGTGCCAGCGGAAGCCTAGCGGGCGCCTACGAGCAGTACTTC. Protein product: CASGSLAGAYEQYF.

DNA of the CDR3: TGTGCCACCAGCGAACGGGGGCAGGGGCCCTACGAGCAGTACTTC. Translation gives CATSERGQGPYEQYF. This chain joins TRBV15 and TRBJ2-7; possibly TRBD1 or TRBD2 for D (6 bases each). Trimming removed 5 bases from V and 2 bases from J, with 16 bases in between. The CDR3 has 15 residues. In germline, CDR1 is LNHNV, CDR2 YYDKDF (reference sequence). The full variable domain, completed using reference TRBV15 and TRBJ2-7, is DAMVIQNPRYQVTQFGKPVTLSCSQTLNHNVMYWYQQKSSQAPKLLFHYYDKDFNNEADTPDNFQSRRPNTSFCFLDIRSPGLGDTAMYLCATSERGQGPYEQYFGPGTRLTVT.

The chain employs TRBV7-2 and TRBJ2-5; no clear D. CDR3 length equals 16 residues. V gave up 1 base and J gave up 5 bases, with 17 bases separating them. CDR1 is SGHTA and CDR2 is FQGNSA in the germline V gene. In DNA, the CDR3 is TGTGCCAGCAGCTTAGGCCCAACCGTCCATCAGGAGACCCAGTACTTC. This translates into CASSLGPTVHQETQYF.

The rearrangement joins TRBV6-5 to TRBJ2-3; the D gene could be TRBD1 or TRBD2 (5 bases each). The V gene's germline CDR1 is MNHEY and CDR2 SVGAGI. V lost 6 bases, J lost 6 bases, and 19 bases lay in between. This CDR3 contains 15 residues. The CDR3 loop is CASSSPRGPGDTQYF. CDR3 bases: TGTGCCAGCAGCTCCCCCCGGGGCCCTGGGGATACGCAGTATTTT.

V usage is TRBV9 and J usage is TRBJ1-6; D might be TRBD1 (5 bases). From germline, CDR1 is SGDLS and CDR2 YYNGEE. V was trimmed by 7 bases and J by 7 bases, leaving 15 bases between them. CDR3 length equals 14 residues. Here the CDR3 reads CASGFGAANSPLHF. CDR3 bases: TGTGCCAGCGGGTTTGGGGCAGCAAATTCACCCCTCCACTTT.

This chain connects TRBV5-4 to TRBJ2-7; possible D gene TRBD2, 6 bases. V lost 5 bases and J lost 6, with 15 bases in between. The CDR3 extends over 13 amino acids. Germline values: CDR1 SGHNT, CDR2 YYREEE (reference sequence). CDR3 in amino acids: CASSSGVGGEQYF. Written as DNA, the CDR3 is TGTGCCAGCAGTTCTGGGGTCGGGGGCGAGCAGTACTTC.

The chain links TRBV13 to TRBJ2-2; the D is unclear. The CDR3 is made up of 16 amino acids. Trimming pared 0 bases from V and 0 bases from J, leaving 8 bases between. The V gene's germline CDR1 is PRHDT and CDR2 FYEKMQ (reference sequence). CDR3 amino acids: CASSLGTLANTGELFF. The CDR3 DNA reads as TGTGCCAGCAGCTTAGGGACCCTCGCGAACACCGGGGAGCTGTTTTTT.

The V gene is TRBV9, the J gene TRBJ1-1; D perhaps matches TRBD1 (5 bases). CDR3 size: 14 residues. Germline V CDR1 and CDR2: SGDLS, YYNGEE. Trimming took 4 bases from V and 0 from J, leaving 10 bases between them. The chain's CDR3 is CASSIGHMNTEAFF. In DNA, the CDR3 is TGTGCCAGCAGCATCGGACATATGAACACTGAAGCTTTCTTT. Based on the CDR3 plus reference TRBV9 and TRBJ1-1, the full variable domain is DSGVTQTPKHLITATGQRVTLRCSPRSGDLSVYWYQQSLDQGLQFLIQYYNGEERAKGNILERFSAQQFPDLHSELNLSSLELGDSALYFCASSIGHMNTEAFFGQGTRLTVV.

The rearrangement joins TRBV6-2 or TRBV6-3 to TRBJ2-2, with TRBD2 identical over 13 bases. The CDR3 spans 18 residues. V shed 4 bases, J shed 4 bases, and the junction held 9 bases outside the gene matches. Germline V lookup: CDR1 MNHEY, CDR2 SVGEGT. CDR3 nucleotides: TGTGCCAGCAGTTCTACTAGCGGGAGGGCAACGAGCACCGGGGAGCTGTTTTTT. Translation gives CASSSTSGRATSTGELFF.

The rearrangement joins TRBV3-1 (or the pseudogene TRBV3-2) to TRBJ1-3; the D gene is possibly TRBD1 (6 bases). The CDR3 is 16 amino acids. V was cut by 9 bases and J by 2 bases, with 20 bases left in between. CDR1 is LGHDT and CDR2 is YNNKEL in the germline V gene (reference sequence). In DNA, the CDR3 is TGTGCCAGTACCGAGACAACAGGGTTCGCTGGAAACACCATATATTTT. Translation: CASTETTGFAGNTIYF.

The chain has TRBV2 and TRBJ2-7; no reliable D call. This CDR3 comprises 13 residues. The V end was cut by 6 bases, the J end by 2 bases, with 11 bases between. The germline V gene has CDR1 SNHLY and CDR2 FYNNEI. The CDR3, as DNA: TGTGCCAGCAGGTCAGGAACCACCTACGAGCAGTACTTC. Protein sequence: CASRSGTTYEQYF. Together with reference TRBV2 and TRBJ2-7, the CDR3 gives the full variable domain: EPEVTQTPSHQVTQMGQEVILRCVPISNHLYFYWYRQILGQKVEFLVSFYNNEISEKSEIFDDQFSVERPDGSNFTLKIRSTKLEDSAMYFCASRSGTTYEQYFGPGTRLTVT.

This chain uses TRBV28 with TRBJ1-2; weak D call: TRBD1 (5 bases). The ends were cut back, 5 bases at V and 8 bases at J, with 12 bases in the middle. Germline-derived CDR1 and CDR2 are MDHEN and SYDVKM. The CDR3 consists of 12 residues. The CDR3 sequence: CASSAQWGGYTF. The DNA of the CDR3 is TGTGCCAGCAGTGCTCAATGGGGCGGCTACACCTTC.

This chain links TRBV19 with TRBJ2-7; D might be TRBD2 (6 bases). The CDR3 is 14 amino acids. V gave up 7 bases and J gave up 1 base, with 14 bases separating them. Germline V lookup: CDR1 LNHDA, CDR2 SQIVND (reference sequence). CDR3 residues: CASTLGRGSYEQYF. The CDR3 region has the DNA TGTGCCAGTACCCTCGGGCGGGGATCCTACGAGCAGTACTTC.

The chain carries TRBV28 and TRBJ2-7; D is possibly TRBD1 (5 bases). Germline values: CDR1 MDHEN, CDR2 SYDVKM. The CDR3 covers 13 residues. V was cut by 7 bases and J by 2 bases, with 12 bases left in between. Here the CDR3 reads CASIGQGPYEQYF. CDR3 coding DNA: TGTGCCAGCATTGGTCAGGGCCCCTACGAGCAGTACTTC.